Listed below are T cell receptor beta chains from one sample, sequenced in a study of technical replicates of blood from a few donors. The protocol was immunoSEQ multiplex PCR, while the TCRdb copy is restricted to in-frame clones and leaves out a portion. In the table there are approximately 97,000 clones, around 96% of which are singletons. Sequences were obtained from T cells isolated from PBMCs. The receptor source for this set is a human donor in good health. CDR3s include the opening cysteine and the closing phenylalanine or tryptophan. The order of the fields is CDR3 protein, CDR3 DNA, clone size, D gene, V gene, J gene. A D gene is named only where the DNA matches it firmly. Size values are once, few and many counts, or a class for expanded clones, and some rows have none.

CDR3 protein: CASSVEPNIQYF
CDR3 DNA: TGTGCCAGCAGCGTAGAGCCAAACATTCAGTACTTC
clone size: -
D gene: -
V gene: TRBV9
J gene: TRBJ2-4

CDR3 protein: CASSESTWTVPNTEAFF
CDR3 DNA: TGCGCCAGCAGTGAGTCAACCTGGACAGTCCCGAACACTGAAGCTTTCTTT
clone size: -
D gene: -
V gene: TRBV10-2
J gene: TRBJ1-1

CDR3 protein: CASSPARGDYSNQPQHF
CDR3 DNA: TGTGCCAGCAGCCCCGCGCGGGGAGATTATAGCAATCAGCCCCAGCATTTT
clone size: -
D gene: -
V gene: TRBV7-6
J gene: TRBJ1-5

CDR3 protein: CASTPLQDSYEQYF
CDR3 DNA: TGTGCCAGCACCCCCTTACAGGACTCCTACGAGCAGTACTTC
clone size: once
D gene: -
V gene: TRBV11-1
J gene: TRBJ2-7

CDR3 protein: CASSYPSPGRYNEQFF
CDR3 DNA: TGTGCCAGCAGTTACCCATCTCCGGGGAGGTACAATGAGCAGTTCTTC
clone size: -
D gene: -
V gene: TRBV6-5
J gene: TRBJ2-1

CDR3 protein: CAWRGEGRRREVKNEQFF
CDR3 DNA: TGTGCCTGGAGGGGGGAGGGGAGGCGGCGGGAGGTCAAGAATGAGCAGTTCTTC
clone size: -
D gene: TRBD2
V gene: TRBV30
J gene: TRBJ2-1

CDR3 protein: CASSYGQGGTTDTQYF
CDR3 DNA: TGTGCCAGCAGCTACGGACAGGGAGGGACTACAGATACGCAGTATTTT
clone size: -
D gene: -
V gene: TRBV6-6
J gene: TRBJ2-3

CDR3 protein: CASSLVASGIYNEQFF
CDR3 DNA: TGTGCCAGCAGCTTAGTCGCTAGCGGGATATACAATGAGCAGTTCTTC
clone size: -
D gene: TRBD2
V gene: TRBV7-2
J gene: TRBJ2-1

CDR3 protein: CASSTGTSVDTQYF
CDR3 DNA: TGCGCCAGCAGTACCGGGACTAGCGTAGATACGCAGTATTTT
clone size: -
D gene: TRBD2
V gene: TRBV10-1
J gene: TRBJ2-3

CDR3 protein: CASSVVAANTEAFF
CDR3 DNA: TGTGCCAGCAGCGTAGTGGCCGCAAACACTGAAGCTTTCTTT
clone size: -
D gene: -
V gene: TRBV9
J gene: TRBJ1-1

CDR3 protein: CASRSLAGGTGELFF
CDR3 DNA: TGTGCCAGCAGATCGCTAGCGGGAGGAACCGGGGAGCTGTTTTTT
clone size: -
D gene: TRBD2
V gene: TRBV6-5
J gene: TRBJ2-2

CDR3 protein: CASSPSSGRGYEQYF
CDR3 DNA: TGTGCCAGCAGCCCTTCCAGCGGGAGAGGTTACGAGCAGTACTTC
clone size: -
D gene: TRBD2
V gene: TRBV7-3
J gene: TRBJ2-7

CDR3 protein: CASSRDSVGNTIYF
CDR3 DNA: TGCGCCAGCAGCCGAGACAGCGTTGGAAACACCATATATTTT
clone size: -
D gene: -
V gene: TRBV5-1
J gene: TRBJ1-3

CDR3 protein: CASSEEINEQFF
CDR3 DNA: TGTGCCAGCAGTGAAGAGATCAACGAGCAGTTCTTC
clone size: -
D gene: -
V gene: TRBV25-1
J gene: TRBJ2-1

CDR3 protein: CASISSQGGYTF
CDR3 DNA: TGTGCCAGTATTAGCAGTCAAGGCGGCTACACCTTC
clone size: -
D gene: -
V gene: TRBV19
J gene: TRBJ1-2

CDR3 protein: CASSYRRQSYEQYF
CDR3 DNA: TGTGCCAGCAGTTACAGGAGACAGTCCTACGAGCAGTACTTC
clone size: -
D gene: -
V gene: TRBV6-6
J gene: TRBJ2-7

CDR3 protein: CASTPPGDAGNTEAFF
CDR3 DNA: TGTGCCAGTACCCCTCCGGGGGACGCCGGGAACACTGAAGCTTTCTTT
clone size: -
D gene: -
V gene: TRBV19
J gene: TRBJ1-1

CDR3 protein: CASSLMVGDSYGYTF
CDR3 DNA: TGTGCCAGCAGCTTAATGGTAGGGGACTCCTATGGCTACACCTTC
clone size: -
D gene: -
V gene: TRBV7-3
J gene: TRBJ1-2

CDR3 protein: CASRFRQGVHEQYF
CDR3 DNA: TGTGCCAGCAGATTTCGACAGGGTGTACACGAGCAGTACTTC
clone size: -
D gene: TRBD1
V gene: TRBV11-2
J gene: TRBJ2-7

CDR3 protein: CASSYNYEQYF
CDR3 DNA: TGTGCCAGCAGCTATAACTACGAGCAGTACTTC
clone size: once
D gene: -
V gene: TRBV7-9
J gene: TRBJ2-7

CDR3 protein: CAWSVALTDTQYF
CDR3 DNA: TGTGCCTGGAGTGTGGCCCTCACAGATACGCAGTATTTT
clone size: -
D gene: -
V gene: TRBV30
J gene: TRBJ2-3

CDR3 protein: CASGLTSGRGETQYF
CDR3 DNA: TGTGCCAGCGGACTGACTAGCGGGAGGGGGGAGACCCAGTACTTC
clone size: -
D gene: TRBD2
V gene: TRBV2
J gene: TRBJ2-5

CDR3 protein: CASSQDRGYGYTF
CDR3 DNA: TGTGCCAGCAGTCAGGACAGGGGCTATGGCTACACCTTC
clone size: -
D gene: TRBD1
V gene: TRBV2
J gene: TRBJ1-2

CDR3 protein: CASSWYRELGTEAFF
CDR3 DNA: TGTGCCAGCAGTTGGTACAGGGAATTAGGCACTGAAGCTTTCTTT
clone size: -
D gene: -
V gene: TRBV6-5
J gene: TRBJ1-1

CDR3 protein: CASTGTGGGYTF
CDR3 DNA: TGTGCCAGCACCGGGACAGGGGGTGGCTACACCTTC
clone size: -
D gene: TRBD1
V gene: TRBV6-6
J gene: TRBJ1-2

CDR3 protein: CASSFYIDRSGELFF
CDR3 DNA: TGTGCCAGTAGTTTCTATATAGACAGAAGCGGGGAGCTGTTTTTT
clone size: -
D gene: -
V gene: TRBV19
J gene: TRBJ2-2

CDR3 protein: CASSPSGDSQPQHF
CDR3 DNA: TGTGCCAGCAGCCCCTCAGGGGATTCACAGCCCCAGCATTTT
clone size: -
D gene: -
V gene: TRBV7-9
J gene: TRBJ1-5

CDR3 protein: CASSSGGNQPQHF
CDR3 DNA: TGTGCCAGCAGCTCCGGGGGGAATCAGCCCCAGCATTTT
clone size: -
D gene: -
V gene: TRBV7-6
J gene: TRBJ1-5

CDR3 protein: CASSFGGLEETQYF
CDR3 DNA: TGTGCCAGCAGCTTTGGCGGTTTAGAAGAGACCCAGTACTTC
clone size: -
D gene: -
V gene: TRBV7-3
J gene: TRBJ2-5

CDR3 protein: CAISERRTGGADTQYF
CDR3 DNA: TGTGCCATCAGTGAGCGTAGGACAGGGGGTGCAGATACGCAGTATTTT
clone size: -
D gene: TRBD1
V gene: TRBV10-3
J gene: TRBJ2-3

CDR3 protein: CASRGQGEGYTF
CDR3 DNA: TGTGCCAGCAGGGGACAGGGGGAAGGCTACACCTTC
clone size: -
D gene: TRBD1
V gene: TRBV28
J gene: TRBJ1-2

CDR3 protein: CASSEIQGAGNTIYF
CDR3 DNA: TGTGCCAGCAGTGAGATACAGGGTGCTGGAAACACCATATATTTT
clone size: -
D gene: -
V gene: TRBV25-1
J gene: TRBJ1-3

CDR3 protein: CASAATSGTQETQYF
CDR3 DNA: TGTGCCAGCGCTGCAACTAGCGGTACTCAAGAGACCCAGTACTTC
clone size: -
D gene: TRBD2
V gene: TRBV7-2
J gene: TRBJ2-5

CDR3 protein: CASRGLYEQYF
CDR3 DNA: TGTGCCAGTAGGGGACTCTACGAGCAGTACTTC
clone size: -
D gene: -
V gene: TRBV19
J gene: TRBJ2-7

CDR3 protein: CASSLRGTTGELFF
CDR3 DNA: TGTGCCAGCAGCTTAAGGGGTACCACCGGGGAGCTGTTTTTT
clone size: -
D gene: -
V gene: TRBV7-8
J gene: TRBJ2-2

CDR3 protein: CASTGQDTQYF
CDR3 DNA: TGTGCCAGTACAGGGCAAGATACGCAGTATTTT
clone size: -
D gene: -
V gene: TRBV5-4
J gene: TRBJ2-3

CDR3 protein: CASSLAFGTGAYSNQPQHF
CDR3 DNA: TGTGCCAGCAGCTTAGCGTTCGGGACAGGGGCTTATAGCAATCAGCCCCAGCATTTT
clone size: -
D gene: TRBD1
V gene: TRBV7-2
J gene: TRBJ1-5

CDR3 protein: CASSIGDISTGELFF
CDR3 DNA: TGTGCCAGTAGTATAGGAGATATTAGCACCGGGGAGCTGTTTTTT
clone size: -
D gene: -
V gene: TRBV19
J gene: TRBJ2-2

CDR3 protein: CASSLGSGRATETQYF
CDR3 DNA: TGTGCCAGCAGCTTAGGTAGCGGAAGAGCGACAGAGACCCAGTACTTC
clone size: -
D gene: -
V gene: TRBV5-6
J gene: TRBJ2-5

CDR3 protein: CASSSNSQVQPQHF
CDR3 DNA: TGTGCCAGCAGTTCAAACTCACAGGTTCAGCCCCAGCATTTT
clone size: -
D gene: -
V gene: TRBV6-5
J gene: TRBJ1-5

CDR3 protein: CASSSQPGQGTYEQYF
CDR3 DNA: TGCGCCAGCAGCTCACAACCGGGACAGGGGACCTACGAGCAGTACTTC
clone size: -
D gene: TRBD1
V gene: TRBV5-1
J gene: TRBJ2-7

CDR3 protein: CASSVSTGTYEQYF
CDR3 DNA: TGTGCCAGCAGCGTATCGACAGGAACCTACGAGCAGTACTTC
clone size: -
D gene: -
V gene: TRBV9
J gene: TRBJ2-7

CDR3 protein: CASSALREKLFF
CDR3 DNA: TGTGCCAGCAGCGCCCTTCGTGAAAAACTGTTTTTT
clone size: -
D gene: -
V gene: TRBV9
J gene: TRBJ1-4

CDR3 protein: CASSLAVLLNEKLFF
CDR3 DNA: TGTGCCAGCAGCTTAGCGGTACTCCTTAATGAAAAACTGTTTTTT
clone size: -
D gene: -
V gene: TRBV7-8
J gene: TRBJ1-4

CDR3 protein: CASSADRVYGYTF
CDR3 DNA: TGTGCCAGCAGCGCCGACAGGGTCTATGGCTACACCTTC
clone size: -
D gene: TRBD1
V gene: TRBV7-2
J gene: TRBJ1-2

CDR3 protein: CASSLGQGQNQETQYF
CDR3 DNA: TGTGCCAGCAGCTTAGGACAGGGGCAAAACCAAGAGACCCAGTACTTC
clone size: once
D gene: TRBD1
V gene: TRBV7-3
J gene: TRBJ2-5

CDR3 protein: CASSPLRDEQFF
CDR3 DNA: TGCGCCAGCAGCCCGCTTCGGGATGAGCAGTTCTTC
clone size: -
D gene: -
V gene: TRBV4-1
J gene: TRBJ2-1

CDR3 protein: CASSQDQRDTDTQYF
CDR3 DNA: TGCGCCAGCAGCCAAGATCAGCGGGACACAGATACGCAGTATTTT
clone size: -
D gene: TRBD2
V gene: TRBV4-3
J gene: TRBJ2-3

CDR3 protein: CASSPGLGGHTDTQYF
CDR3 DNA: TGCGCCAGCAGCCCGGGACTGGGGGGGCACACAGATACGCAGTATTTT
clone size: -
D gene: -
V gene: TRBV5-1
J gene: TRBJ2-3

CDR3 protein: CASSPRQGGTEAFF
CDR3 DNA: TGTGCCAGCAGCCCCCGACAGGGGGGGACTGAAGCTTTCTTT
clone size: -
D gene: TRBD1
V gene: TRBV9
J gene: TRBJ1-1

CDR3 protein: CASSSGTGYEQYF
CDR3 DNA: TGTGCCAGCAGTTCCGGGACAGGCTACGAGCAGTACTTC
clone size: -
D gene: TRBD1
V gene: TRBV6-5
J gene: TRBJ2-7

CDR3 protein: CASSLGTGSYEQYF
CDR3 DNA: TGTGCCAGCAGTTTAGGGACAGGCTCCTACGAGCAGTACTTC
clone size: -
D gene: TRBD1
V gene: TRBV27
J gene: TRBJ2-7

CDR3 protein: CASRVGGGTDTQYF
CDR3 DNA: TGTGCCAGCAGGGTAGGGGGGGGCACAGATACGCAGTATTTT
clone size: -
D gene: -
V gene: TRBV27
J gene: TRBJ2-3